The next 31 T cell receptor beta chains were all read from a single sample in a study of T cell repertoires in cytomegalovirus infection. TCRdb re-called the reads with MiXCR, one entry per CDR3 protein. Here the sample spans about 180,000 distinct CDR3 sequences, roughly 15% being singletons. The sequencing input was CD8+ T cells from PBMCs. These receptors originate from a human donor in good health (CMV status not recorded). Some clones in this sample may be carry-over from other donors' samples.

The chain uses TRBV28 and TRBJ2-7; unclear D gene. Trimming removed 5 bases at V and 4 bases at J, with 18 bases between. Germline values: CDR1 MDHEN, CDR2 SYDVKM. This CDR3 has 15 amino acids. This chain's CDR3 is CASSPRTEELYEQYF. For the CDR3, the DNA is TGTGCCAGCAGTCCTCGGACCGAGGAGTTATACGAGCAGTACTTC.

This clonotype showed up just a few times. This chain connects TRBV7-9 to TRBJ1-2; D is undetermined. The germline V gene encodes CDR1 SEHNR and CDR2 FQNEAQ (reference sequence). Between the trimmed V and J ends, which lost 5 bases and 4 bases, there was a span of 11 bases. The CDR3 runs to 13 residues. For the CDR3, the DNA is TGTGCCAGCAGCCCCCCCGCCTCCTATGGCTACACCTTC. Translated, it gives CASSPPASYGYTF. Using reference TRBV7-9 and TRBJ1-2 for the parts outside the CDR3, the full variable domain is DTGVSQNPRHKITKRGQNVTFRCDPISEHNRLYWYRQTLGQGPEFLTYFQNEAQLEKSRLLSDRFSAERPKGSFSTLEIQRTEQGDSAMYLCASSPPASYGYTFGSGTRLTVV.

The rearrangement joins TRBV27 to TRBJ2-2; no firm D call. Trimming took 6 bases from V and 4 from J, leaving 18 bases between them. CDR1 and CDR2 from the germline V gene are MNHEY and SMNVEV (reference sequence). The CDR3 runs to 16 residues. The CDR3 is CASSIDRVFPTGELFF. The CDR3 DNA is TGTGCCAGCAGCATCGACCGGGTTTTTCCCACCGGGGAGCTGTTTTTT.

This chain uses TRBV28 with TRBJ2-5; D might be TRBD1 (5 bases). This CDR3 is built from 15 residues. Between the trimmed V and J ends, which lost 2 bases and 5 bases, there was a span of 15 bases. Germline V gene lookup returns CDR1 MDHEN and CDR2 SYDVKM. The CDR3 here is CASSLSQGSQETQYF. The CDR3 DNA is TGTGCCAGCAGTTTAAGTCAGGGTTCACAGGAGACCCAGTACTTC.

In this sample, this clonotype turned up a few times. V gene TRBV7-2 combines with J gene TRBJ2-4; 7 positions match TRBD1. The CDR3 runs to 18 residues. With 1 base clipped from V and 0 bases from J, the junction kept 9 bases outside the gene matches. In germline, CDR1 is SGHTA, CDR2 FQGNSA. The CDR3 DNA reads as TGTGCCAGCAGCTTAGGAAGGGGACAGAAGATAGCCAAAAACATTCAGTACTTC. This codes for CASSLGRGQKIAKNIQYF. The full variable domain, completed using reference TRBV7-2 and TRBJ2-4, is GAGVSQSPSNKVTEKGKDVELRCDPISGHTALYWYRQSLGQGLEFLIYFQGNSAPDKSGLPSDRFSAERTGGSVSTLTIQRTQQEDSAVYLCASSLGRGQKIAKNIQYFGAGTRLSVL.

The gene calls are TRBV5-1 and TRBJ2-3; possibly TRBD2 for D (5 bases). Trimming stripped 4 bases from V and 6 bases from J, with 18 bases between. Germline CDR1 reads SGHRS; CDR2 reads YFSETQ. This CDR3 contains 15 residues. The CDR3 nucleotides read TGCGCCAGCAGCCTGACCGGGGAGAGGGTGGATACGCAGTATTTT. Its protein product is CASSLTGERVDTQYF.

This clonotype was counted a few times. CDR3: CASSLAPHADTEAFF. The CDR3 region has the DNA TGTGCCAGCAGCTTAGCCCCCCACGCGGACACTGAAGCTTTCTTT. The chain employs TRBV11-2 and TRBJ1-1, with D uncertain. CDR1 and CDR2 (germline): SGHAT, FQNNGV. The V end lost 1 base, the J end lost 3 bases, and 12 bases lay between the germline ends. The CDR3 is 15 residues long.

This clonotype has more than one count but fewer than ten. This sequence joins TRBV10-3 and TRBJ2-3, with D perhaps being TRBD1 or TRBD2 (6 bases each). The length of the CDR3 is 16 residues. V was clipped by 5 bases and J by 3 bases, with 18 bases between them. The germline V gene encodes CDR1 ENHRY and CDR2 SYGVKD. The CDR3 here is CAISTEGGFTTDTQYF. Here the CDR3 DNA reads TGTGCCATCAGTACAGAAGGGGGGTTCACGACAGATACGCAGTATTTT.

This chain joins TRBV12-3 or TRBV12-4 and TRBJ2-7, with a tentative D call TRBD2 (6 bases). CDR3 size: 14 residues. Deletions cut 3 bases from V and 2 bases from J, with 11 bases between. Here the CDR3 DNA reads TGTGCCAGCAGTTTGGGTAGCGGTGCCTACGAGCAGTACTTC. Translation gives CASSLGSGAYEQYF.

This clonotype has a handful of counts. This chain joins TRBV2 and TRBJ2-2; the D gene could be TRBD1 or TRBD2 (5 bases each). Germline-derived CDR1 and CDR2 are SNHLY and FYNNEI. V was cut by 6 bases and J by 2 bases, with 10 bases left in between. The CDR3 length is 14 residues. The CDR3 reads CASRGRDNTGELFF. CDR3 coding DNA: TGTGCCAGCAGGGGCAGGGACAACACCGGGGAGCTGTTTTTT. The full variable domain, completed using reference TRBV2 and TRBJ2-2, is EPEVTQTPSHQVTQMGQEVILRCVPISNHLYFYWYRQILGQKVEFLVSFYNNEISEKSEIFDDQFSVERPDGSNFTLKIRSTKLEDSAMYFCASRGRDNTGELFFGEGSRLTVL.

This clonotype was observed a few times. This rearrangement joins TRBV12-5 to TRBJ1-5; perhaps TRBD1 as D (6 bases). The CDR3 is 15 residues long. Trimming stripped 7 bases from V and 4 bases from J, with 17 bases between. Germline assignment: CDR1 LGHNT and CDR2 FRNRAP. CDR3 sequence: CASDPGQGGNQPQHF. CDR3 sequence (DNA): TGTGCTAGTGATCCCGGACAAGGGGGGAATCAGCCCCAGCATTTT.

This chain joins TRBV12-3 or TRBV12-4 and TRBJ1-1; no reliable D call. There are 16 residues in the CDR3. V was shortened by 5 bases and J by 1 base, with 17 bases between the two germline ends. The CDR3 DNA is TGTGCCAGCAGTATCCCCTTGCGGGGAGAGAACACTGAAGCTTTCTTT. As protein: CASSIPLRGENTEAFF.

This sequence joins TRBV25-1 and TRBJ2-7; a weak D match, TRBD1 (6 bases). V lost 8 bases and J 3 bases, leaving 26 bases between the germline ends. The CDR3 is made up of 17 amino acids. Germline V lookup: CDR1 MGHDK, CDR2 SYGVNS. The CDR3 DNA is TGTGCCAGCCTCAATCCACTTCGACAGGCTAAACTCTACGAGCAGTACTTC. This gives the protein CASLNPLRQAKLYEQYF.

The chain links TRBV12-3 or TRBV12-4 to TRBJ1-2, with 10 bases identical to TRBD1. The length of the CDR3 is 14 residues. V was pared by 5 bases and J by 6 bases, with 6 bases of the junction left unmatched. The CDR3 DNA reads as TGTGCCAGCAGTGGGAGGGACAGGGGAAATGGCTACACCTTC. Translated: CASSGRDRGNGYTF.

The chain is built from TRBV11-2 and TRBJ2-2; D possibly corresponds to TRBD1 (6 bases). The germline CDR1 and CDR2 sequences are SGHAT and FQNNGV. V was trimmed by 5 bases and J by 7 bases, leaving 23 bases between them. The CDR3 has 17 residues. CDR3 DNA: TGTGCCAGCAGCCCTCCGTCGTGGGGGCTGTCGAACGGGGAGCTGTTTTTT. This codes for CASSPPSWGLSNGELFF.

The rearrangement joins TRBV7-9 to TRBJ2-1; either TRBD1 or TRBD2 may fit D (6 bases each). The V gene lost 11 bases and the J gene lost 2 bases, with 16 bases spanning the gap. CDR1 and CDR2 from the germline V gene are SEHNR and FQNEAQ (reference sequence). The CDR3 is made up of 14 amino acids. The CDR3 loop is CASEEGGPYNEQFF. CDR3 DNA: TGTGCCTCTGAAGAGGGGGGCCCCTACAATGAGCAGTTCTTC.

The chain joins TRBV20-1 to TRBJ2-1; 14 nucleotides line up with TRBD2. Germline trimming cut 6 bases from V and 3 bases from J; bases unmatched to any gene: 4. The CDR3 is 15 residues long. The V gene's germline CDR1 is DFQATT and CDR2 SNEGSKA (reference sequence). The CDR3: CSARGLAGDYNEQFF. CDR3 in DNA: TGCAGTGCCAGGGGACTAGCGGGGGACTACAATGAGCAGTTCTTC.

The chain combines TRBV19 with TRBJ2-1; 8 nucleotides line up with TRBD1. Looked up from germline, CDR1 is LNHDA and CDR2 is SQIVND (reference sequence). CDR3 size: 17 residues. Losses at the gene ends were 3 bases for V and 8 bases for J; bases not matched to a gene: 15. CDR3 residues: CASSIPLARGLNDEQFF. The CDR3 DNA is TGTGCCAGTAGTATCCCCCTCGCCAGGGGGCTTAACGATGAGCAGTTCTTC.

This clonotype has more than one count but fewer than ten. The chain links TRBV7-9 to TRBJ1-1; 8 nucleotides agree with TRBD1. The CDR3 runs 16 residues. V was clipped by 5 bases and J by 4 bases; unmatched bases: 12. Per germline, CDR1 SEHNR and CDR2 FQNEAQ (reference sequence). The CDR3 DNA reads as TGTGCCAGCAGCGGAGAAGACAGGGGAAGAGGCACTGAAGCTTTCTTT. Its protein product is CASSGEDRGRGTEAFF.

The sample holds a few counts of this clonotype. This chain uses TRBV20-1 with TRBJ2-1; D not resolved. From germline, CDR1 is DFQATT and CDR2 SNEGSKA (reference sequence). The CDR3 runs to 11 residues. The V gene lost 5 bases and the J gene lost 7 bases, with 9 bases spanning the gap. The CDR3 DNA reads as TGCAGTGCTCCTGGTTTGAATGAGCAGTTCTTC. Its translation: CSAPGLNEQFF.

The rearrangement links TRBV7-9 to TRBJ2-6; no clear D gene. V was shortened by 5 bases and J by 0 bases, with 14 bases between the two germline ends. CDR1 SEHNR and CDR2 FQNEAQ come from the germline V gene (reference sequence). The CDR3 contains 17 residues. The CDR3 sequence is CASSAWVLASGANVLTF. DNA for the CDR3: TGTGCCAGCAGCGCTTGGGTTCTTGCCTCTGGGGCCAACGTCCTGACTTTC.

The chain has TRBV30 and TRBJ1-3, with D possibly being TRBD1 (6 bases). Germline CDR1 reads GTSNPN; CDR2 reads SVGIG (reference sequence). This CDR3 contains 15 residues. Between the trimmed V and J ends, which lost 4 bases and 3 bases, there was a span of 16 bases. CDR3 loop: CAWTGWGADGNTIYF. The CDR3 nucleotides read TGTGCCTGGACCGGATGGGGGGCCGATGGAAACACCATATATTTT.

CDR3 nucleotide sequence: TGTGCCAGCAGCTTCCCAACAGCCCGGGGGACTGAAGCTTTCTTT. It specifies CASSFPTARGTEAFF. The gene calls are TRBV13 and TRBJ1-1; TRBD1 might be the D (5 bases). Deletions cut 3 bases from V and 5 bases from J, with 16 bases between. Germline V gene lookup returns CDR1 PRHDT and CDR2 FYEKMQ (reference sequence). The length of the CDR3 is 15 residues.

The chain joins TRBV28 to TRBJ1-5; D not certain. V dropped 1 base and J dropped 0 bases, with 7 bases sitting between them. Per germline, CDR1 MDHEN and CDR2 SYDVKM. This CDR3 is 15 amino acids long. The CDR3 loop reads CASSLSGYSNQPQHF. CDR3 DNA: TGTGCCAGCAGTTTATCCGGATATAGCAATCAGCCCCAGCATTTT.

The chain couples TRBV5-3 to TRBJ2-7; unclear D gene. TRBV5-3 is sorted into the ORF group, with uncertain function. V lost 8 bases and J lost 2, with 11 bases in between. The CDR3 covers 12 residues. CDR3 residues: CASSHSPYEQYF. The CDR3 DNA sequence: TGTGCCAGCAGCCACAGCCCCTACGAGCAGTACTTC.

The chain combines TRBV5-1 with TRBJ2-6, with 8 nucleotides matching TRBD1. This CDR3 contains 19 residues. The J segment lost 0 bases and the V segment lost 4 bases, leaving 12 bases of the junction unmatched. Germline CDR1 and CDR2: SGHRS and YFSETQ. The DNA of the CDR3 is TGCGCCAGCAGCCATGGTCCGGACAGGGCCCACTCTGGGGCCAACGTCCTGACTTTC. This gives the protein CASSHGPDRAHSGANVLTF.

The chain is built from TRBV7-9 and TRBJ1-2; 9 nucleotides align to TRBD1. Germline V gene sequence: CDR1 SEHNR, CDR2 FQNEAQ (reference sequence). The CDR3 sequence is 13 residues long. Trimming cost V 6 bases and J 7 bases; bases outside gene matches: 6. The CDR3 loop is CASRGTGLGGYTF. The CDR3 bases are TGTGCCAGCAGGGGGACAGGGCTTGGTGGCTACACCTTC.

This sequence joins TRBV30 and TRBJ1-5; D is undetermined. Trimming took 4 bases from V and 1 from J, leaving 14 bases between them. Germline V CDR1 and CDR2: GTSNPN, SVGIG (reference sequence). CDR3 length: 15 amino acids. In DNA form, the CDR3 reads TGTGCCTGGAAACCTAACCAAGAGAGCAATCAGCCCCAGCATTTT. Its translation is CAWKPNQESNQPQHF.

This clonotype was seen a few times. This chain joins TRBV7-6 and TRBJ2-4, with D possibly called TRBD1 or TRBD2 (5 bases each). CDR1 is SGHVS, CDR2 FNYEAQ, per germline. The CDR3 extends over 14 amino acids. V was shortened by 2 bases and J by 8 bases, with 13 bases between the two germline ends. DNA for the CDR3: TGTGCCAGCAGCTTATTTGGGGGTCGTGACATTCAGTACTTC. Its protein product is CASSLFGGRDIQYF.

As concerns this clonotype: A much larger clone differs from this one at a single base, so this may be a read error. This CDR3 reads CASSYYYEQYF. In DNA, the CDR3 is TGTGCCAGCAGCTACTACTACGAGCAGTACTTC. This chain uses TRBV7-2 with TRBJ2-7; D ambiguous. Trimming pared 4 bases from V and 3 bases from J, leaving 4 bases between. The germline CDR1 and CDR2 sequences are SGHTA and FQGNSA. The CDR3 consists of 11 residues.

This clonotype was seen a handful of times. This chain uses TRBV7-2 with TRBJ1-1; possibly TRBD1 for D (5 bases). The germline V gene encodes CDR1 SGHTA and CDR2 FQGNSA. This CDR3 comprises 14 residues. Trimming took off 3 bases at V and 7 bases at J, with 15 bases between the two ends. The CDR3 loop reads CASSFTGTLIEAFF. The CDR3 coding sequence is TGTGCCAGCAGCTTTACCGGGACCTTAATTGAAGCTTTCTTT.